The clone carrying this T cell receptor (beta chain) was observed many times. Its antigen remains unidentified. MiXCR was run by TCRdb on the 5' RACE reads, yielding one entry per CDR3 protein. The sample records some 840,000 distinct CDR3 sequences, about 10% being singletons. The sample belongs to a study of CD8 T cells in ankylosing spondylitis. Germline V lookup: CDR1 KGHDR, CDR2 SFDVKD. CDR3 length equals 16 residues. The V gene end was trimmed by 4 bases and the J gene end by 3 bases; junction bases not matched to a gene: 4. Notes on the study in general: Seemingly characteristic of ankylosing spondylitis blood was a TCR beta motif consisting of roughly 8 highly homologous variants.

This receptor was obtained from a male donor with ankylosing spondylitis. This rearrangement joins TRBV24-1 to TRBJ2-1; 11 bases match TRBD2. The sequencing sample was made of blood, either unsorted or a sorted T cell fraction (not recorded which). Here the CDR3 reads CATSDPGTSGYNEQFF. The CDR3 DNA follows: TGTGCCACCAGTGACCCCGGGACTAGCGGCTACAATGAGCAGTTCTTC.